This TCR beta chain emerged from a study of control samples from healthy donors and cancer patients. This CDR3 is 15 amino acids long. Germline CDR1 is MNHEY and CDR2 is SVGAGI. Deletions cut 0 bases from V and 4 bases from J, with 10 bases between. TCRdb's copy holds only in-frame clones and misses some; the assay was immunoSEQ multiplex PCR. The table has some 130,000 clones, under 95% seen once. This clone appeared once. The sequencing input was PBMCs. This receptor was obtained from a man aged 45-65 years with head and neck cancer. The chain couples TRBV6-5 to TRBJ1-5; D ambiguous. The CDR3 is CASSYSYTANQPQHF. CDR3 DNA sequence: TGTGCCAGCAGTTACTCATACACAGCTAATCAGCCCCAGCATTTT.